Listed here are 16 T cell receptor beta chains from one sample, sequenced in a study of cytomegalovirus exposure and HLA in healthy donors. 60 Vbeta and 13 Jbeta primers were used in PCR. The data were produced by immunoSEQ multiplex PCR, yet TCRdb's version contains in-frame clones alone and is incomplete. Of under 200,000 clones in the sample, about 70% were seen once. The specimen was PBMCs. These receptors originate from a woman in her twenties or thirties in good health and CMV-seronegative.

The V call is TRBV19, the J call TRBJ2-7; 11 bases are shared with TRBD1. Looked up from germline, CDR1 is LNHDA and CDR2 is SQIVND (reference sequence). The V segment lost 7 bases and the J segment 0 bases; nucleotides outside the gene matches: 5. This CDR3 contains 15 residues. In DNA form, the CDR3 reads TGTGCCAGTAAAGGACAGGGGGCGATCTCCTACGAGCAGTACTTC. Its protein is CASKGQGAISYEQYF.

The chain employs TRBV25-1 and TRBJ2-6; 8 nucleotides agree with TRBD1. Germline values: CDR1 MGHDK, CDR2 SYGVNS. V shed 3 bases and J 2 bases; nucleotides not matched to a gene: 9. The CDR3 covers 18 residues. The CDR3, as DNA: TGTGCCAGCAGTGATGTCAGGGGGCAGTCGACTGGGGCCAACGTCCTGACTTTC. Its protein is CASSDVRGQSTGANVLTF.

This clone appeared a single time. This chain links TRBV7-6 with TRBJ2-5; 7 positions match TRBD2. V lost 6 bases to trimming and J lost 4 bases; unmatched junction nucleotides: 11. Germline CDR1 and CDR2: SGHVS and FNYEAQ. The CDR3 is 15 amino acids. This chain's CDR3 is CASRRRGLVRETQYF. Here the CDR3 DNA reads TGTGCCAGCAGGCGGAGAGGACTAGTCAGAGAGACCCAGTACTTC.

The chain links TRBV27 to TRBJ2-7, with 11 bases fitting TRBD1. J lost 5 bases, V lost 5 bases, and 5 bases had no gene match. The CDR3 length is 14 residues. CDR1 is MNHEY and CDR2 is SMNVEV in the germline V gene (reference sequence). The CDR3 bases are TGTGCCAGCAGTCGGGGACAGGGGGTCCACGAGCAGTACTTC. This sequence encodes CASSRGQGVHEQYF.

This chain links TRBV5-5 with TRBJ2-2, with 7 bases matching TRBD1. The CDR3 totals 13 residues. In germline, CDR1 is SGHKS, CDR2 YYEKEE (reference sequence). V was clipped by 5 bases and J by 7 bases; unmatched bases: 5. CDR3 region: CASRTGTVGELFF. CDR3 DNA: TGTGCCAGCAGAACTGGGACAGTCGGGGAGCTGTTTTTT.

The rearrangement joins TRBV9 to TRBJ1-1; no clear D gene. Germline V gene lookup returns CDR1 SGDLS and CDR2 YYNGEE. This CDR3 comprises 15 residues. Trimming took off 0 bases at V and 0 bases at J, with 9 bases between the two ends. This CDR3 reads CASSVGRNMNTEAFF. For the CDR3, the DNA is TGTGCCAGCAGCGTAGGGCGGAACATGAACACTGAAGCTTTCTTT. Complete variable domain (other parts from reference TRBV9 and TRBJ1-1): DSGVTQTPKHLITATGQRVTLRCSPRSGDLSVYWYQQSLDQGLQFLIQYYNGEERAKGNILERFSAQQFPDLHSELNLSSLELGDSALYFCASSVGRNMNTEAFFGQGTRLTVV.

The sample holds a few counts of this clone. The chain combines TRBV6-1 with TRBJ2-3; 12 bases line up with TRBD2. This CDR3 contains 14 residues. Germline V CDR1 and CDR2: MNHNS, SASEGT. The V segment lost 9 bases and the J segment 4 bases; nucleotides outside the gene matches: 5. CDR3 protein: CASPGLAGPDTQYF. In nucleotides, the CDR3 is TGTGCCAGTCCGGGACTAGCGGGCCCAGATACGCAGTATTTT.

The rearrangement links TRBV10-2 to TRBJ1-4; the match to TRBD1 covers 9 bases. Germline loops: CDR1 WSHSY, CDR2 SAAADI. V lost 2 bases, J lost 6 bases, and 4 bases stayed unmatched. The CDR3 has 15 residues. CDR3 nucleotide sequence: TGCGCCAGCAGTGAGCCCGGGACAGGGTATGAAAAACTGTTTTTT. Its protein product is CASSEPGTGYEKLFF.

V and J are TRBV7-8 and TRBJ1-4; tentative D call: TRBD1 (6 bases). This CDR3 is built from 15 residues. Germline-derived CDR1 and CDR2 are SGHVS and FQNEAQ. Trimming stripped 7 bases from V and 3 bases from J, with 15 bases between. In DNA, the CDR3 is TGTGCCAGCACCCGACGGGACATACCTAATGAAAAACTGTTTTTT. It specifies CASTRRDIPNEKLFF.

Notes on this clone: The CDR3 does not close with the conserved phenylalanine or tryptophan, likely indicating a read error. The chain has TRBV5-1 and TRBJ2-7, with TRBD1 identical over 8 bases. CDR1 and CDR2 from the germline V gene are SGHRS and YFSETQ. V trimming: 7 bases; J trimming: 7 bases; junction bases outside the gene matches: 10. The CDR3 contains 13 residues. This CDR3 is CASRIGQGPEQYL. CDR3 nucleotides: TGCGCCAGCCGGATCGGACAGGGTCCGGAGCAGTACCTC.

This chain connects TRBV29-1 to TRBJ1-1; the D is unclear. Germline loops: CDR1 SQVTM, CDR2 ANQGSEA. Trimming took 1 base from V and 0 from J, leaving 3 bases between them. The CDR3 runs 12 residues. CDR3 sequence (DNA): TGCAGCGTTGAAGGTATGAACACTGAAGCTTTCTTT. This gives the protein CSVEGMNTEAFF. Based on the CDR3 plus reference TRBV29-1 and TRBJ1-1, the full variable domain is SAVISQKPSRDICQRGTSLTIQCQVDSQVTMMFWYRQQPGQSLTLIATANQGSEATYESGFVIDKFPISRPNLTFSTLTVSNMSPEDSSIYLCSVEGMNTEAFFGQGTRLTVV.

The genes are TRBV5-1 and TRBJ2-2; a weak D match, TRBD1 (8 bases). Germline V lookup: CDR1 SGHRS, CDR2 YFSETQ. V was cut by 9 bases and J by 5 bases, with 17 bases left in between. The CDR3 spans 14 residues. The CDR3: CATSGGQVTGELFF. CDR3 sequence (DNA): TGCGCCACCTCGGGGGGACAGGTTACCGGGGAGCTGTTTTTT.

This clone was counted a single time. The chain combines TRBV27 with TRBJ2-3; 11 nucleotides match TRBD2. Germline V gene sequence: CDR1 MNHEY, CDR2 SMNVEV (reference sequence). This CDR3 spans 17 amino acids. J gave up 6 bases and V 6 bases, and 14 bases lay outside the gene matches. The CDR3 sequence is CASSSPQTSGVVDTQYF. The CDR3 DNA follows: TGTGCCAGCAGCTCCCCTCAGACTAGCGGGGTTGTCGATACGCAGTATTTT.

V is TRBV4-1 and J is TRBJ1-1, with a tentative D call TRBD1 (6 bases). V was trimmed by 4 bases and J by 3 bases, leaving 15 bases between them. This CDR3 is built from 15 residues. The germline V gene encodes CDR1 MGHRA and CDR2 YSYEKL. The CDR3 DNA sequence: TGCGCCAGCAGCCCAAGAAAGGGGGGGGACACTGAAGCTTTCTTT. It specifies CASSPRKGGDTEAFF.

The V call is TRBV4-1, the J call TRBJ2-5; possibly TRBD1 for D (5 bases). The J call may be in error: the DNA end matches TRBJ2-7 better. The CDR3 consists of 17 residues. In germline, CDR1 is MGHRA, CDR2 YSYEKL. The CDR3 sequence is CASSQGDSIIPSYEQYF. For the CDR3, the DNA is TGCGCCAGCAGCCAAGGAGACAGTATAATCCCCTCCTACGAGCAGTACTTC.

The chain couples TRBV7-9 to TRBJ1-5, with 7 bases fitting TRBD1. This CDR3 contains 14 residues. Per the germline V gene, CDR1 is SEHNR and CDR2 is FQNEAQ (reference sequence). The junction had 10 bases not matched to a gene; V was cut back by 8 bases and J by 6 bases. The CDR3 is CASGITGAGQPQHF. In DNA form, the CDR3 reads TGTGCCAGCGGAATAACAGGGGCGGGTCAGCCCCAGCATTTT.